This T cell receptor beta chain was sequenced for a study of shared clonotypes between healthy human individuals. CDR1 and CDR2 (germline): GTSNPN, SVGIG (reference sequence). The CDR3 has 14 residues. Unmatched junction bases numbered 8, after V lost 4 bases and J lost 6 bases. The protocol was immunoSEQ multiplex PCR, while the TCRdb copy is restricted to in-frame clones and leaves out a portion. The sample consists of some 300,000 clones, 73% of them appearing once. This clonotype originated in a man aged 25-40 years in good health. Sequencing was done on a sample of memory CD4+ T cells sorted from blood. Subset: CD45RA-negative fraction. The chain couples TRBV30 to TRBJ2-3, with 9 bases identical to TRBD2. CDR3 sequence reads: CAWTSGNWFDTQYF. The CDR3 nucleotides are TGTGCCTGGACTAGCGGGAATTGGTTTGATACGCAGTATTTT.